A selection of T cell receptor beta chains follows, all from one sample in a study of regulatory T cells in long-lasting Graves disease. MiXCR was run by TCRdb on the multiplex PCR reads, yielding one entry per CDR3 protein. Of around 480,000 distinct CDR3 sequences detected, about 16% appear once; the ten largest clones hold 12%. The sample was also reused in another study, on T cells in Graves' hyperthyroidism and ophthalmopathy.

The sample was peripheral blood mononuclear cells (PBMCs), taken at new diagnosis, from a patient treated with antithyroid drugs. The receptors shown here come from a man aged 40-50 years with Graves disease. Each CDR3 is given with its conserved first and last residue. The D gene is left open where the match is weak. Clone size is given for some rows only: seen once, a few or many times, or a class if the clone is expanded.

CASSINPKKTDTQYF,TGTGCCAGCAGCATAAACCCCAAGAAGACGGATACGCAGTATTTT,many,TRBJ2-3,TRBV28,NA
CAWSAGTGVGEAFF,TGTGCCTGGAGTGCCGGGACAGGGGTCGGTGAAGCTTTCTTT,many,TRBJ1-1,TRBV30,TRBD1
CASSLFLRTEYNEQFF,TGCGCCAGCAGCTTGTTTCTTAGGACGGAATACAATGAGCAGTTCTTC,many,TRBJ2-1,TRBV5-1,NA
CASSKSRAGFEQYF,TGTGCCAGCAGTAAATCGAGGGCGGGGTTCGAGCAGTACTTC,many,TRBJ2-7,TRBV12-3/TRBV12-4,NA
CASSVDQGYEQYF,TGTGCCAGCAGCGTAGATCAGGGCTACGAGCAGTACTTC,NA,TRBJ2-7,TRBV9,NA
CASSFLARPNEQFF,TGTGCCAGCAGCTTTCTAGCTCGGCCCAATGAGCAGTTCTTC,many,TRBJ2-1,TRBV11-2,NA
CASSIAGTGSYEQYF,TGTGCCAGTAGTATAGCCGGGACAGGGTCGTACGAGCAGTACTTC,few,TRBJ2-7,TRBV19,TRBD1
CASSLGTVEAFF,TGTGCCAGCAGTTTAGGCACAGTTGAAGCTTTCTTT,many,TRBJ1-1,TRBV12-3/TRBV12-4,NA
CASIESPLSKNIQYF,TGTGCCAGCATTGAAAGTCCCCTAAGCAAAAACATTCAGTACTTC,few,TRBJ2-4,TRBV28,NA
CAWSPFAGVVYEQYF,TGTGCCTGGAGCCCTTTTGCGGGAGTAGTTTACGAGCAGTACTTC,many,TRBJ2-7,TRBV30,TRBD2
CASSFRTSTDTQYF,TGTGCCAGCAGCTTCCGGACAAGCACAGATACGCAGTATTTT,many,TRBJ2-3,TRBV7-8,NA
CASSQGTYDYTF,TGTGCCAGCAGCCAAGGGACCTATGACTACACCTTC,NA,TRBJ1-2,TRBV7-9,NA
CSADRDEQYF,TGCAGTGCAGACAGGGACGAGCAGTACTTC,NA,TRBJ2-7,TRBV20-1,TRBD1
CASSHADRGYGYTF,TGCGCCAGCAGCCACGCCGACAGGGGCTATGGCTACACCTTC,NA,TRBJ1-2,TRBV4-1,TRBD1
CASSLRGLASTDTQYF,TGTGCCAGCAGCTTGAGGGGACTAGCGAGCACAGATACGCAGTATTTT,many,TRBJ2-3,TRBV11-2,TRBD2
CAWSAPTGGSQPQHF,TGTGCCTGGAGTGCCCCGACAGGGGGATCTCAGCCCCAGCATTTT,many,TRBJ1-5,TRBV30,TRBD1
CSVHTYYGYTF,TGCAGCGTTCACACCTACTATGGCTACACCTTC,few,TRBJ1-2,TRBV29-1,NA
CSQKGQGGNQPQHF,TGCAGTCAAAAAGGACAGGGAGGCAATCAGCCCCAGCATTTT,many,TRBJ1-5,TRBV20-1,TRBD1
CAAGTGVGGANVLTF,TGTGCAGCCGGGACAGGGGTTGGTGGGGCCAACGTCCTGACTTTC,NA,TRBJ2-6,TRBV28,TRBD1
CSANKQETQYF,TGCAGTGCCAACAAGCAAGAGACCCAGTACTTC,many,TRBJ2-5,TRBV20-1,NA
CASSLTENYQPQHF,TGTGCCAGCAGCCTTACAGAGAATTATCAGCCCCAGCATTTT,many,TRBJ1-5,TRBV4-1,NA
CASSYGTYSGNTIYF,TGTGCCAGCAGTTACGGGACTTACTCTGGAAACACCATATATTTT,many,TRBJ1-3,TRBV28,NA
CASSLEGTRNQPQHF,TGTGCCAGCAGTTTAGAAGGGACCCGCAATCAGCCCCAGCATTTT,NA,TRBJ1-5,TRBV12-3/TRBV12-4,NA
CASSREMAVADTQYF,TGTGCCAGTAGTCGGGAGATGGCAGTTGCAGATACGCAGTATTTT,NA,TRBJ2-3,TRBV19,NA
CASSLGQGFYYEQYF,TGTGCCAGCAGCTTGGGACAGGGGTTTTACTACGAGCAGTACTTC,many,TRBJ2-7,TRBV11-1,TRBD1
CSVPGLAASYEQYF,TGCAGTGTCCCGGGACTAGCGGCCTCCTACGAGCAGTACTTC,NA,TRBJ2-7,TRBV20-1,TRBD2
CASSLTGKLFF,TGTGCCAGCAGCCTCACCGGAAAACTGTTTTTT,many,TRBJ1-4,TRBV28,NA
CASSLGHLNTEAFF,TGTGCCAGCAGTTTGGGACACCTGAACACTGAAGCTTTCTTT,many,TRBJ1-1,TRBV27,NA
CASSLVENSYNEQFF,TGCGCCAGCAGCTTGGTGGAAAACTCCTACAATGAGCAGTTCTTC,NA,TRBJ2-1,TRBV5-1,NA
CATSSGGRESAYYGYTF,TGTGCCACCAGCAGTGGGGGGCGGGAGTCGGCTTACTATGGCTACACCTTC,NA,TRBJ1-2,TRBV15,NA
CASTPGGRRNNEQFF,TGTGCCAGCACCCCAGGGGGACGGAGAAACAATGAGCAGTTCTTC,many,TRBJ2-1,TRBV12-3/TRBV12-4,TRBD1
CSARHWTSGRGEQFF,TGCAGTGCTAGACACTGGACTAGCGGGAGAGGGGAGCAGTTCTTC,many,TRBJ2-1,TRBV20-1,TRBD2
CASSYGGTAKNIQYF,TGCGCCAGCAGCTACGGAGGGACAGCCAAAAACATTCAGTACTTC,few,TRBJ2-4,TRBV5-1,NA
CASSRTFNEQFF,TGCGCCAGCAGCCGTACTTTTAATGAGCAGTTCTTC,many,TRBJ2-1,TRBV5-1,NA
CASSHTTSGILETQYF,TGTGCCAGCAGCCATACGACTAGCGGGATCTTAGAGACCCAGTACTTC,many,TRBJ2-5,TRBV7-9,TRBD2
CASSMLGGETQYF,TGTGCCAGTAGTATGTTGGGTGGGGAGACCCAGTACTTC,few,TRBJ2-5,TRBV19,NA
CASRPGTSRETQYF,TGTGCCAGTCGACCCGGGACTAGTCGAGAGACCCAGTACTTC,many,TRBJ2-5,TRBV12-3/TRBV12-4,TRBD2